The 21 T cell receptor beta chains reported below all come from one sample, sequenced in a study of T-cell reconstitution after alpha-beta-depleted transplantation in children. Preparing the TCRbeta library involved the use of unique molecular identifiers. TCRdb itself ran the PCR reads through MiXCR, one entry per CDR3 protein. The sample lists nearly 550,000 distinct CDR3 sequences; roughly 18% were seen once. The starting material was PBMCs from the stem cell graft donor, obtained from the stem cell graft. These receptors were collected from a human donor who donated a stem cell graft to a child with acute lymphoblastic leukemia.

The chain's CDR3 is CASSFRTESYGYTF. The CDR3, as DNA: TGCGCCAGCAGCTTCCGGACAGAATCCTATGGCTACACCTTC. The V and J genes are TRBV5-1 and TRBJ1-2; weak D call: TRBD1 (6 bases). This CDR3 comprises 14 residues. The ends were cut back, 2 bases at V and 4 bases at J, with 12 bases in the middle. CDR1 and CDR2 (germline): SGHRS, YFSETQ.

This clonotype has only a few counts. V is TRBV7-9 and J is TRBJ1-2; D is possibly TRBD1 (5 bases). Trimming took 7 bases from V and 6 from J, leaving 18 bases between them. The CDR3 is made up of 14 amino acids. CDR1 is SEHNR, CDR2 FQNEAQ, per germline (reference sequence). The CDR3 sequence: CASTYEGLGHGYTF. The CDR3 DNA reads as TGTGCCAGCACCTATGAGGGGCTGGGACATGGCTACACCTTC.

The chain is built from TRBV29-1 and TRBJ2-7, with TRBD2 matching over 10 bases. Looked up from germline, CDR1 is SQVTM and CDR2 is ANQGSEA. V trimming: 7 bases; J trimming: 5 bases; junction bases outside the gene matches: 11. The CDR3 has 14 amino acids. The CDR3 DNA follows: TGCAGCGCCGTAAAAGCGGGAGGGCCCGACGAGCAGTACTTC. Amino acids: CSAVKAGGPDEQYF.

A few counts support this clonotype. The rearrangement joins TRBV5-6 to TRBJ2-7, with D possibly matching TRBD1 (6 bases). Trimming took 1 base from V and 3 from J, leaving 8 bases between them. The germline CDR1 and CDR2 sequences are SGHDT and YYEEEE. The CDR3 is made up of 13 amino acids. CDR3 protein: CASSLWTVYEQYF. The CDR3 DNA is TGTGCCAGCAGCTTGTGGACAGTCTACGAGCAGTACTTC.

V is TRBV20-1 and J is TRBJ2-7, with D maybe TRBD2 (6 bases). With 4 bases removed from V and 0 bases from J, the gap between germline ends came to 16 bases. The CDR3 covers 15 residues. The germline gives CDR1 DFQATT, CDR2 SNEGSKA (reference sequence). CDR3 DNA: TGCAGTGCTAATGGTCTCCGGGGGAACTCCTACGAGCAGTACTTC. Amino acids: CSANGLRGNSYEQYF.

This clonotype was recorded a few times. The chain joins TRBV20-1 to TRBJ2-3; TRBD2 matches at 10 bases. The V gene's germline CDR1 is DFQATT and CDR2 SNEGSKA (reference sequence). Trimming at V came to 6 bases and at J to 4 bases, leaving 10 bases not matched to a gene. The CDR3 contains 15 residues. The chain's CDR3 is CSAVSGTSVSDTQYF. The CDR3 nucleotides are TGCAGTGCCGTGTCCGGGACTAGCGTTTCAGATACGCAGTATTTT.

V is TRBV5-1 and J is TRBJ2-3; weak D call: TRBD2 (5 bases). Germline CDR1 and CDR2: SGHRS and YFSETQ. This CDR3 has 20 residues. V was shortened by 1 base and J by 2 bases, with 26 bases between the two germline ends. The CDR3 loop reads CASSLPSQREHRGFTDTQYF. In DNA form, the CDR3 reads TGCGCCAGCAGCTTGCCCTCACAGCGTGAACACCGGGGATTCACAGATACGCAGTATTTT.

This clonotype appeared a few times. This chain uses TRBV5-8 with TRBJ1-6; D is ambiguous. The V gene's germline CDR1 is SGHTS and CDR2 YDEGEE. V dropped 3 bases and J dropped 7 bases, with 8 bases sitting between them. The CDR3 is 13 residues long. This CDR3 is CASSYQRNSPLHF. The CDR3 DNA follows: TGTGCCAGCAGCTATCAGCGGAATTCACCCCTCCACTTT.

Only a few counts were recorded for this clonotype. This chain joins TRBV7-9 and TRBJ2-3, with D possibly being TRBD1 (8 bases). Trimming shortened V by 8 bases and J by 6 bases, and 21 bases separated the two germline ends. This CDR3 is 15 amino acids long. Germline CDR1 reads SEHNR; CDR2 reads FQNEAQ (reference sequence). CDR3: CASHRGGPVSDTQYF. The CDR3 bases are TGTGCCAGCCACAGGGGGGGCCCAGTTTCGGATACGCAGTATTTT.

V usage is TRBV5-6 and J usage is TRBJ2-5, with 9 bases fitting TRBD2. The CDR3 spans 15 residues. Trimming removed 0 bases from V and 4 bases from J; junction bases left unmatched: 4. Per the germline V gene, CDR1 is SGHDT and CDR2 is YYEEEE. Here the CDR3 reads CASSLGGRARETQYF. DNA for the CDR3: TGTGCCAGCAGCTTGGGCGGGAGGGCCAGAGAGACCCAGTACTTC.

This sequence joins TRBV7-3 and TRBJ2-3; TRBD2 might be the D (6 bases). The CDR3 length is 14 residues. Trimming pared 0 bases from V and 4 bases from J, leaving 8 bases between. Germline V gene lookup returns CDR1 SGHTA and CDR2 FQGTGA. The CDR3 nucleotides read TGTGCCAGCAGCTTAACGCCGGGGGCAGATACGCAGTATTTT. Translating it yields CASSLTPGADTQYF.

This clonotype came up a few times. The V and J genes are TRBV19 and TRBJ2-3; D remains ambiguous. Germline values: CDR1 LNHDA, CDR2 SQIVND (reference sequence). The length of the CDR3 is 15 residues. V was shortened by 6 bases and J by 4 bases, with 17 bases between the two germline ends. Here the CDR3 reads CASRRNRYFADTQYF. The CDR3 region has the DNA TGTGCCAGTAGGCGTAACCGGTACTTCGCAGATACGCAGTATTTT. Combining the CDR3 with reference TRBV19 and TRBJ2-3 gives the whole variable domain DGGITQSPKYLFRKEGQNVTLSCEQNLNHDAMYWYRQDPGQGLRLIYYSQIVNDFQKGDIAEGYSVSREKKESFPLTVTSAQKNPTAFYLCASRRNRYFADTQYFGPGTRLTVL.

This sequence joins TRBV15 and TRBJ2-7, with 12 positions matching TRBD1. V gave up 3 bases and J gave up 2 bases; unmatched junction bases: 2. The CDR3 totals 15 residues. Germline CDR1 reads LNHNV; CDR2 reads YYDKDF (reference sequence). For the CDR3, the DNA is TGTGCCACCAGCAGTCGGGACAGGGGGCCCTACGAGCAGTACTTC. It encodes CATSSRDRGPYEQYF.

This clonotype was seen a handful of times. The rearrangement joins TRBV7-9 to TRBJ1-2, with D possibly TRBD1 on 6 matching bases. Germline CDR1 reads SEHNR; CDR2 reads FQNEAQ (reference sequence). The CDR3 is 15 amino acids. Deletions cut 5 bases from V and 4 bases from J, with 17 bases between. This CDR3 is CASSQPSGRGYGYTF. The DNA for the CDR3 is TGTGCCAGCAGCCAACCCTCGGGCAGGGGCTATGGCTACACCTTC.

Here the CDR3 DNA reads TGCAGTGCTGTCTACACAGATACGCAGTATTTT. Protein: CSAVYTDTQYF. V gene TRBV20-1 combines with J gene TRBJ2-3; no reliable D call. The length of the CDR3 is 11 residues. Germline V gives CDR1 DFQATT, CDR2 SNEGSKA (reference sequence). Deletions cut 5 bases from V and 2 bases from J, with 5 bases between.

In this sample, this clonotype turned up a few times. The J gene is TRBJ2-7, the V gene TRBV4-1; D is possibly TRBD2 (6 bases). The CDR3 is 15 amino acids. Trimming took off 2 bases at V and 3 bases at J, with 14 bases between the two ends. The V gene's germline CDR1 is MGHRA and CDR2 YSYEKL. The CDR3 region is CASSQNSGGGYEQYF. The CDR3 DNA sequence: TGCGCCAGCAGCCAAAATAGCGGTGGTGGCTACGAGCAGTACTTC.

A few counts support this clonotype. This rearrangement joins TRBV29-1 to TRBJ2-7; D is unresolved. Trimming took 6 bases from V and 0 from J, leaving 15 bases between them. Germline-derived CDR1 and CDR2 are SQVTM and ANQGSEA. The CDR3 is 14 residues long. The CDR3 bases are TGCAGCGTAAGATCAAGGGAAAGCTCCTACGAGCAGTACTTC. This encodes CSVRSRESSYEQYF.

The V and J genes are TRBV11-2 and TRBJ2-1; 9 positions match TRBD2. Germline trimming cut 2 bases from V and 6 bases from J; bases unmatched to any gene: 5. The germline V gene has CDR1 SGHAT and CDR2 FQNNGV. CDR3 size: 15 residues. The CDR3 region is CASSLIAGESNEQFF. CDR3 nucleotides: TGTGCCAGCAGCTTAATAGCGGGAGAATCCAATGAGCAGTTCTTC. The full variable domain, completed using reference TRBV11-2 and TRBJ2-1, is EAGVAQSPRYKIIEKRQSVAFWCNPISGHATLYWYQQILGQGPKLLIQFQNNGVVDDSQLPKDRFSAERLKGVDSTLKIQPAKLEDSAVYLCASSLIAGESNEQFFGPGTRLTVL.

As DNA, the CDR3 is TGTGCCAGCAACCGGGACCCGGCCACAGATACGCAGTATTTT. Translating gives CASNRDPATDTQYF. The rearrangement uses TRBV6-1 and TRBJ2-3; D might be TRBD1 or TRBD2, each matching 5 bases. The germline V and J ends were trimmed by 7 bases and 2 bases, with 13 bases remaining between them. CDR3 length: 14 amino acids. Germline values: CDR1 MNHNS, CDR2 SASEGT.

This clonotype was detected ten times or more. The chain joins TRBV5-1 to TRBJ2-3, with 12 bases matching TRBD2. In germline, CDR1 is SGHRS, CDR2 YFSETQ. V shed 5 bases and J 4 bases; nucleotides not matched to a gene: 8. This CDR3 is built from 16 residues. The CDR3 loop is CASSSRLAGEPDTQYF. As DNA, the CDR3 is TGCGCCAGCAGTTCAAGACTAGCGGGAGAACCAGATACGCAGTATTTT.

This clonotype showed up just a few times. J is TRBJ2-4 and V is TRBV5-1; 8 bases line up with TRBD1. The ends lost 0 bases at V and 7 bases at J; junction bases unmatched: 6. This CDR3 region has 15 residues. CDR1 SGHRS and CDR2 YFSETQ come from the germline V gene. DNA of the CDR3: TGCGCCAGCAGCTTGGCCCCAGGGGGCGGCAACATTCAGTACTTC. Translating it yields CASSLAPGGGNIQYF.